The 22 T cell receptor beta chains given below trace back to one sample, sequenced in a study of T cell clusters in autoimmune cytopenias. TRB was amplified by touch-down multiplex PCR, primer pools A and B combined. One entry per CDR3 protein, without DNA, is what TCRdb gives after re-calling the multiplex PCR reads. In all, the sample yields under 8,500 distinct CDR3 sequences. Each sample's input was approximately 270 ng genomic DNA, some 40,000 genome equivalents. The material sequenced was peripheral blood. These TCRs come from a human donor with an autoimmune cytopenia or autoimmune hepatitis (not recorded which).

The J gene is TRBJ2-7, the V gene TRBV10-3; TCRdb outputs TRBD2, but without DNA this stays unchecked. CDR1 and CDR2 (germline): ENHRY, SYGVKD. This CDR3 is built from 14 residues. The CDR3: CAISESASGYKQYF.

The rearrangement joins TRBV30 to TRBJ1-1. The CDR3 runs to 14 residues. Germline CDR1 and CDR2: GTSNPN and SVGIG (reference sequence). CDR3 sequence reads: CAWHKQSHGSEAFF.

This clonotype is called medium-sized (0.01 to 0.1%) based on its frequency. The genes are TRBV15 and TRBJ2-5. From germline, CDR1 is LNHNV and CDR2 YYDKDF (reference sequence). The CDR3 is made up of 12 amino acids. CDR3 in amino acids: CATSKNQETQYF.

The V and J genes are TRBV30 and TRBJ1-6. Germline V lookup: CDR1 GTSNPN, CDR2 SVGIG (reference sequence). The length of the CDR3 is 13 residues. The CDR3 sequence: CAESVGGDSPLHF.

V and J are TRBV7-2 and TRBJ2-2; the D gene TCRdb calls, TRBD2, cannot be checked with no DNA. In germline, CDR1 is SGHTA, CDR2 FQGNSA. The CDR3 is 14 residues long. This CDR3 reads CASATSGGAGELFF.

This clonotype is deemed medium-sized (0.01 to 0.1%) by its frequency. The genes are TRBV27 and TRBJ1-1. This CDR3 is 13 amino acids long. Germline CDR1 reads MNHEY; CDR2 reads SMNVEV (reference sequence). The CDR3 is CASRGLMNTEAFF.

The rearrangement uses TRBV7-9 and TRBJ1-4. Germline V CDR1 and CDR2: SEHNR, FQNEAQ (reference sequence). There are 16 residues in the CDR3. The CDR3 sequence is CASSQRVVVANEKLFF.

This clonotype is called medium-sized based on its frequency. The chain combines TRBV5-6 with TRBJ2-1; TCRdb returns TRBD1, unconfirmable since there is no DNA. The CDR3 extends over 13 amino acids. Germline loops: CDR1 SGHDT, CDR2 YYEEEE. The CDR3 protein is CASSLAGRNEQFF.

The gene calls are TRBV6-1 and TRBJ1-6; the TCRdb call, TRBD1, lacks DNA for checking. Germline-derived CDR1 and CDR2 are MNHNS and SASEGT. The CDR3 loop spans 14 amino acids. This chain's CDR3 is CASSVRDGLDPLHF.

This clonotype is identified as medium-sized from frequency. This chain joins TRBV27 and TRBJ1-2; TCRdb outputs TRBD1, but without DNA this stays unchecked. Looked up from germline, CDR1 is MNHEY and CDR2 is SMNVEV (reference sequence). The CDR3 consists of 16 residues. CDR3 loop: CASSPIGTAVFYGYTF.

Its frequency marks this clonotype as medium-sized. The chain has TRBV27 and TRBJ2-6; the D gene TCRdb calls, TRBD1, cannot be checked with no DNA. Germline loops: CDR1 MNHEY, CDR2 SMNVEV (reference sequence). The length of the CDR3 is 15 residues. CDR3 region: CASSLAGTGANVLTF.

This clonotype ranks as medium-sized in terms of frequency. The gene calls are TRBV6-5 and TRBJ2-7. CDR3 length equals 11 residues. Germline V CDR1 and CDR2: MNHEY, SVGAGI. Here the CDR3 reads CASSYQAEQYF.

This clonotype ranks as medium-sized in terms of frequency. The chain is built from TRBV19 and TRBJ1-5. CDR3 length: 14 residues. From germline, CDR1 is LNHDA and CDR2 SQIVND (reference sequence). CDR3 sequence reads: CASSSSRTLKPQHF.

The chain employs TRBV4-3 and TRBJ1-2. The CDR3 is made up of 14 amino acids. The V gene's germline CDR1 is LGHNA and CDR2 YSLEER. CDR3 protein: CASSQDGGFGGYTF.

The chain links TRBV5-4 to TRBJ1-6. In germline, CDR1 is SGHNT, CDR2 YYREEE (reference sequence). There are 16 residues in the CDR3. Here the CDR3 reads CASSPSGGTYNSPLHF. Using reference TRBV5-4 and TRBJ1-6 for the parts outside the CDR3, the full variable domain is ETGVTQSPTHLIKTRGQQVTLRCSSQSGHNTVSWYQQALGQGPQFIFQYYREEENGRGNFPPRFSGLQFPNYSSELNVNALELDDSALYLCASSPSGGTYNSPLHFGNGTRLTVT.

Measured by frequency, this clonotype is medium-sized. The chain links TRBV13 to TRBJ1-2. The CDR3 contains 14 residues. Germline CDR1 reads PRHDT; CDR2 reads FYEKMQ (reference sequence). The CDR3 region is CASSSPASGYGYTF. Together with reference TRBV13 and TRBJ1-2, the CDR3 gives the full variable domain: AAGVIQSPRHLIKEKRETATLKCYPIPRHDTVYWYQQGPGQDPQFLISFYEKMQSDKGSIPDRFSAQQFSDYHSELNMSSLELGDSALYFCASSSPASGYGYTFGSGTRLTVV.

The V and J genes are TRBV10-2 and TRBJ1-2; TCRdb gives TRBD1 as the D gene, but with no DNA this cannot be confirmed. CDR1 and CDR2 (germline): WSHSY, SAAADI. CDR3 length equals 13 residues. CDR3 protein: CASSPGQNYGYTF.

The gene calls are TRBV30 and TRBJ2-3. CDR1 and CDR2 from the germline V gene are GTSNPN and SVGIG (reference sequence). The length of the CDR3 is 11 residues. This CDR3 reads CAWSVSDTQYF.

This clonotype is identified as medium-sized (0.01 to 0.1%) from frequency. The genes are TRBV6-5 and TRBJ2-6. Germline CDR1 and CDR2: MNHEY and SVGAGI. There are 15 residues in the CDR3. The CDR3 here is CASSQQGTRANVLTF.

The V and J genes are TRBV7-9 and TRBJ2-3. CDR1 and CDR2 (germline): SEHNR, FQNEAQ (reference sequence). The CDR3 is 11 amino acids. CDR3 sequence: CASNVGDTQYF.

Considering frequency, this clonotype is medium-sized. CDR3 sequence: CASSVTVNTEAFF. The chain uses TRBV6-4 and TRBJ1-1. Germline-derived CDR1 and CDR2 are MRHNA and SNTAGT. The CDR3 loop spans 13 amino acids.

This clonotype is deemed medium-sized by its frequency. The chain recombines TRBV6-5 with TRBJ1-2. In germline, CDR1 is MNHEY, CDR2 SVGAGI. The CDR3 is 15 amino acids. The chain's CDR3 is CASSQRGTGYYGYTF.